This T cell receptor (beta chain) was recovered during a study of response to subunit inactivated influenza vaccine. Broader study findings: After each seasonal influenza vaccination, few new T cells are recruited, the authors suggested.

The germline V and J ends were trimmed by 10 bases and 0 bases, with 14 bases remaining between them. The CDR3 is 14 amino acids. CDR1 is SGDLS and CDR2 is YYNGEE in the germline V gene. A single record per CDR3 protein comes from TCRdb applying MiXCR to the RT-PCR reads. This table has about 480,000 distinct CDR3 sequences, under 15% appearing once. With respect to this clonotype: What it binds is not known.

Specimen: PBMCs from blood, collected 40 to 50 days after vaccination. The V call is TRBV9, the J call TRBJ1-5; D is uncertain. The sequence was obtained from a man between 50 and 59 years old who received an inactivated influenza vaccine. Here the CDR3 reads CASEPGNSNQPQHF. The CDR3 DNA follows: TGTGCCTCCGAACCGGGAAATAGCAATCAGCCCCAGCATTTT.